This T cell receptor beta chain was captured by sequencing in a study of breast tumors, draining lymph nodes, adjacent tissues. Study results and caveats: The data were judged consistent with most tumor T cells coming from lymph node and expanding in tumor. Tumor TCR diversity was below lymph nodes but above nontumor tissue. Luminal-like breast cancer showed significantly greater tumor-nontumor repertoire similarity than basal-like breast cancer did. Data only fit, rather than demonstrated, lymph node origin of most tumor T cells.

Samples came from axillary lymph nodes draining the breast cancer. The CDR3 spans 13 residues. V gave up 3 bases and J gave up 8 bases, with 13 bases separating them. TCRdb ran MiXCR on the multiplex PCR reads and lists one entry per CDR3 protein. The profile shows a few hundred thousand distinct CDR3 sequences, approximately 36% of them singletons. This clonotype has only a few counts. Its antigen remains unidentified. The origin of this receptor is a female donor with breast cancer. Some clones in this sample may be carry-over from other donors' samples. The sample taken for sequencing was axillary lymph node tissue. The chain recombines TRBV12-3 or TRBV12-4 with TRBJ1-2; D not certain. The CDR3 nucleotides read TGTGCCAGCAGTTTCGCCCCGGACGGGGGCTACACCTTC. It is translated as CASSFAPDGGYTF.